This T cell receptor (beta chain) was documented in a study of long-term antiretroviral therapy in people with HIV. Whole-study findings and limits: Possibly under older ART regimens, blood was drawn between about 2003 and 2018. ART adherence, viral resistance and therapy changes were not recorded.

Comment on this clone: Its specificity is not known.

United States facilities provided treatment to all participants with HIV. Ahead of DNA extraction, samples held about 0.95-10 million cryopreserved PBMC each. From germline, CDR1 is SGHAT and CDR2 FQNNGV. This CDR3 contains 18 residues. The ends lost 3 bases at V and 6 bases at J; junction bases unmatched: 18. Survey-level immunoSEQ v3.0 assays were run. TCRdb keeps only in-frame clones here, not all; method: immunoSEQ multiplex PCR. The table lists 30,000 to 35,000 clones, around 97% of them singletons. The clonotype comes from a man aged 25 to 40 with HIV. The rearrangement joins TRBV11-2 to TRBJ2-7, with 9 bases aligning to TRBD2. The sample in question was unsorted PBMCs, obtained 6.9 years after starting antiretroviral therapy. DNA of the CDR3: TGTGCCAGCAGCTTGGGCAAAATAGCGGGAGAAAAGAGAACCGAGCAGTACTTC. It yields the protein CASSLGKIAGEKRTEQYF.